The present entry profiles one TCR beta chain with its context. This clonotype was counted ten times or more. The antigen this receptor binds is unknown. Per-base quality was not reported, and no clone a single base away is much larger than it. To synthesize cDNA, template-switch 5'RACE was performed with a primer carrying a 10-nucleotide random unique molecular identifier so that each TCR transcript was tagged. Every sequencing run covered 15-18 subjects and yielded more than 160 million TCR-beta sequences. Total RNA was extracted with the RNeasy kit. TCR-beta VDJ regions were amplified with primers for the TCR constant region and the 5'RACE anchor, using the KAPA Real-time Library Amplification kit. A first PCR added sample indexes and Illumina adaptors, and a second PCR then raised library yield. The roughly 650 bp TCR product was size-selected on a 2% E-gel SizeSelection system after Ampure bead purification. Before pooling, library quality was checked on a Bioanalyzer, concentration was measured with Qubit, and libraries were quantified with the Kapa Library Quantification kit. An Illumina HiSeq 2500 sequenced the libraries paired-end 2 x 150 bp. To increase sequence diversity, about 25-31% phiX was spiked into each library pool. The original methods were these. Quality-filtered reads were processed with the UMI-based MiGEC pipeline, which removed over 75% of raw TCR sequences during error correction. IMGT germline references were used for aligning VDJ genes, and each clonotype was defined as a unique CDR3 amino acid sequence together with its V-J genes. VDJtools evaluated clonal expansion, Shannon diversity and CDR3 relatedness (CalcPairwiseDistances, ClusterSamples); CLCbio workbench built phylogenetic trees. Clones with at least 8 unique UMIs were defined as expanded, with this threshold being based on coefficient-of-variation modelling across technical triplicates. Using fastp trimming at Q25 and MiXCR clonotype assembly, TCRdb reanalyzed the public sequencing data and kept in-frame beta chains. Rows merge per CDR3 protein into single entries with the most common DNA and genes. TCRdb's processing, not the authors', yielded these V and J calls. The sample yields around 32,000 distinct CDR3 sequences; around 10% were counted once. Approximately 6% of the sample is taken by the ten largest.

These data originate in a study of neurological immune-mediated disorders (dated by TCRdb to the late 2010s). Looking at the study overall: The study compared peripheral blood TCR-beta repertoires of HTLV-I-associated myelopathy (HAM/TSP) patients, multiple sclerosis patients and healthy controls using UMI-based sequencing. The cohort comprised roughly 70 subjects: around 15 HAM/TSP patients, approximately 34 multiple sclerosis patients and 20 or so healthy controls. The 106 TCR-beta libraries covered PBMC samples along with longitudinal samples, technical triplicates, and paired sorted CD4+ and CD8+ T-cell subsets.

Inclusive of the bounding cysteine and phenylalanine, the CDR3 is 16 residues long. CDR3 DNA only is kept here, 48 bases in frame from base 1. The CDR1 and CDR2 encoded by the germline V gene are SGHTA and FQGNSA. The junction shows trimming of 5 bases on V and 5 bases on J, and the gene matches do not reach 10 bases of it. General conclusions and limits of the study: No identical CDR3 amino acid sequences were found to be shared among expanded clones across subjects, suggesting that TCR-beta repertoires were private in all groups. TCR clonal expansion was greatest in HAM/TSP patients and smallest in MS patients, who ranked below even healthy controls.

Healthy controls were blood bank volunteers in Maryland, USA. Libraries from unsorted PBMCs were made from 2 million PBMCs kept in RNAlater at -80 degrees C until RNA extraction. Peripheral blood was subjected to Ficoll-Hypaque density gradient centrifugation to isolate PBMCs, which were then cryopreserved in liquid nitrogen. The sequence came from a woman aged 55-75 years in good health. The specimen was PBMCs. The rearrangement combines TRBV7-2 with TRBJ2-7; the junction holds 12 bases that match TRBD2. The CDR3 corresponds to CASSRRLAGGPHEQYF. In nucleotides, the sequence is TGTGCCAGCAGCCGCCGCCTAGCGGGGGGGCCCCACGAGCAGTACTTC.